What follows are 24 T cell receptor beta chains derived from one specimen sequenced in a study of tumor and adjacent non-tumor tissue in lung cancer. A modified ARM-PCR protocol with three rounds of nested PCR amplified TCRbeta. TCRdb reprocessed the multiplex PCR reads with MiXCR, giving one entry per CDR3 protein. The sample has tens of thousands of distinct CDR3 sequences; roughly two thirds are singletons. RNA was extracted from bulk tissue without any cell sorting. More than 3 cm separated this lung sample from the edge of the tumor. The source material was distant non-tumor lung tissue. These TCRs come from a woman aged 40-49 years with non-small cell lung cancer.

Worth noting for this clonotype: Compared with germline, one end of the junction differs, possibly owing to a read error. The chain links TRBV6-1 to TRBJ1-5, with 8 bases that match TRBD1. CDR1 and CDR2 from the germline V gene are MNHNS and SASEGT. This CDR3 has 16 residues. CDR3 sequence reads: CPSSMDRVMGNQPQHF. CDR3 bases: TGTCCCAGCAGCATGGACAGGGTAATGGGCAATCAGCCCCAGCATTTT.

With respect to this clonotype: A read error may produce the germline difference seen at one junction end. V usage is TRBV5-1 and J usage is TRBJ2-3; TRBD2 agrees at 9 bases. Germline V gives CDR1 SGHRS, CDR2 YFSETQ. The CDR3 length is 19 residues. Here the CDR3 reads CASRNPWTSGGTSTDMQFF. The CDR3 DNA is TGCGCCAGCAGGAATCCATGGACTAGTGGGGGGACTAGCACAGATATGCAGTTTTTT.

Remarks on this clonotype: The junction shows a germline mismatch at one end, possibly a read error. The rearrangement joins TRBV11-2 to TRBJ1-1; TRBD1 might be the D (5 bases). This CDR3 spans 16 amino acids. Per germline, CDR1 SGHAT and CDR2 FQNNGV. The CDR3 sequence: CASSFLFWVRGTEDFF. As DNA, the CDR3 is TGTGCCAGCAGCTTTTTATTCTGGGTGCGGGGCACTGAAGATTTCTTT.

As for this clonotype: One end of the junction varies from germline; a read error may be responsible. V and J are TRBV10-3 and TRBJ2-1, with TRBD2 matching 8 bases. Germline-derived CDR1 and CDR2 are ENHRY and SYGVKD. CDR3 length: 16 amino acids. CDR3 in DNA: TGTGCCATCATTGAGTCCCTAACTAGCGGTGAAAATGAGCAGCTCTTC. It is translated as CAIIESLTSGENEQLF.

This clonotype has a single count. The DNA of the CDR3 is TGTGCCAGCAGTTACTCCTCACAAGGGAAGAAGAATGGCTACACCTTC. Translating gives CASSYSSQGKKNGYTF. The chain joins TRBV6-6 to TRBJ1-2; D gene uncertain. Trimming removed 0 bases from V and 6 bases from J, with 17 bases in between. The CDR3 runs 16 residues. Germline assignment: CDR1 MNHNY and CDR2 SVGAGI (reference sequence).

In regard to this clonotype: A junction end diverges from the germline sequence, so it may reflect a read error. The chain joins TRBV6-2 or TRBV6-3 to TRBJ1-2; tentative D call: TRBD1 (6 bases). Germline loops: CDR1 MNHEY, CDR2 SVGEGT. The CDR3 is made up of 14 amino acids. CDR3 amino acids: CVSNWKGVRYGYTF. In DNA form, the CDR3 reads TGTGTCAGCAATTGGAAGGGGGTTAGGTATGGCTACACCTTC.

On this clonotype: A much larger clone is a single base away; this may be a read error. The chain couples TRBV5-5 to TRBJ2-7; 7 bases are a match to TRBD1. The CDR3 totals 14 residues. Germline loops: CDR1 SGHKS, CDR2 YYEKEE (reference sequence). CDR3 region: CASNTWTGSYGQYF. The CDR3 coding sequence is TGTGCCAGCAACACCTGGACAGGCTCCTACGGGCAGTACTTC.

V and J are TRBV11-2 and TRBJ1-1, with a weak D call TRBD1 (5 bases). Germline CDR1 SGHAT, CDR2 FQNNGV. This CDR3 contains 14 residues. V lost 2 bases and J 4 bases, leaving 11 bases between the germline ends. The CDR3 DNA follows: TGTGCCAGCAGCTTACCCTCGGGGGGCACTGAAGCTTTCTTT. Protein sequence: CASSLPSGGTEAFF.

This clonotype has a count of ten or more. The missing conserved phenylalanine or tryptophan at the end of this CDR3 makes a read error likely. This chain joins TRBV29-1 and TRBJ2-5; tentative D call: TRBD1 (6 bases). V was cut by 7 bases and J by 0 bases, with 12 bases left in between. Germline loops: CDR1 SQVTM, CDR2 ANQGSEA. This CDR3 spans 13 amino acids. CDR3 coding DNA: TGCAGCGCCGCCACAGGGTACCAAGAGACCCAGTACTCC. This translates into CSAATGYQETQYS.

This clonotype was detected only a few times. The chain links TRBV9 to TRBJ2-5, with TRBD1 as a possible D gene (5 bases). The length of the CDR3 is 15 residues. Trimming removed 4 bases at V and 2 bases at J, with 15 bases between. The germline gives CDR1 SGDLS, CDR2 YYNGEE. The CDR3 here is CASSSPDGQQETQYF. The CDR3 region has the DNA TGTGCCAGCAGCTCCCCGGACGGACAACAAGAGACCCAGTACTTC.

A note on this clonotype: A much larger clone differs by one base, so this may be a read error. The chain carries TRBV6-6 and TRBJ1-2; D is unresolved. CDR1 and CDR2 from the germline V gene are MNHNY and SVGAGI (reference sequence). The CDR3 is 14 amino acids. The CDR3 here is CASSYRDFKDGYIF. The CDR3 nucleotides read TGTGCCAGCAGTTACCGTGACTTCAAGGATGGCTACATCTTC.

The genes are TRBV20-1 and TRBJ2-7, with TRBD2 matching over 7 bases. The CDR3 is 12 residues long. Germline lookup yields CDR1 DFQATT and CDR2 SNEGSKA (reference sequence). The ends lost 6 bases at V and 5 bases at J; junction bases unmatched: 7. The CDR3 coding sequence is TGCAGTGCAACGGCTAGCGGAGACGAGCAGTACTTC. Protein: CSATASGDEQYF.

This clonotype was seen at least ten times. The chain has TRBV13 and TRBJ2-7; D uncertain. V lost 6 bases and J 5 bases, leaving 17 bases between the germline ends. The CDR3 totals 14 residues. The germline V gene has CDR1 PRHDT and CDR2 FYEKMQ (reference sequence). The CDR3 loop reads CASSPWNTVHEQYF. CDR3 nucleotides: TGTGCCAGCAGTCCATGGAACACGGTCCACGAGCAGTACTTC.

This clonotype was picked up a small number of times. A single base separates this from a much larger clone, so it may be a read error. The V call is TRBV4-1, the J call TRBJ1-1; no reliable D call. The V and J ends lost 7 bases and 3 bases respectively, with 15 bases between them. Germline lookup yields CDR1 MGHRA and CDR2 YSYEKL. The CDR3 is 14 amino acids. The CDR3 spells CASNLRTEYTEAFF. The CDR3 DNA reads TGCGCCAGCAACCTTCGGACGGAGTACACTGAAGCTTTCTTT.

Comments on this clonotype: Germline and junction disagree at one end, which may indicate a read error. This chain uses TRBV11-1 with TRBJ2-1, with 7 bases identical to TRBD1. The CDR3 has 17 amino acids. In germline, CDR1 is SGHAT, CDR2 FQDESV (reference sequence). CDR3 in amino acids: CASSLRVPPTGDNEQLF. CDR3 in DNA: TGTGCCAGCAGCTTAAGAGTCCCGCCAACAGGGGACAATGAGCAGCTCTTC.

The chain joins TRBV11-2 to TRBJ2-1; D uncertain. Germline V gives CDR1 SGHAT, CDR2 FQNNGV. This CDR3 contains 15 residues. V was cut by 1 base and J by 11 bases, with 18 bases left in between. Here the CDR3 reads CASSLVRIVRNKQFF. DNA for the CDR3: TGTGCCAGCAGCTTAGTCAGGATCGTCCGGAATAAGCAGTTCTTC.

Turning to this clonotype: This sequence may be a read error, since a much larger clone differs from it by one base. The rearrangement links TRBV28 to TRBJ2-7; tentatively, D is TRBD1 (5 bases). V lost 3 bases and J 1 base, leaving 16 bases between the germline ends. CDR3 length: 16 amino acids. CDR1 is MDHEN, CDR2 SYDVKM, per germline. CDR3 sequence: CASSFSQGLDSYEQYF. The CDR3 nucleotides are TGTGCCAGCAGTTTCTCCCAGGGCCTGGATTCCTACGAGCAGTACTTC. The full variable domain, rest sourced from reference TRBV28 and TRBJ2-7, is DVKVTQSSRYLVKRTGEKVFLECVQDMDHENMFWYRQDPGLGLRLIYFSYDVKMKEKGDIPEGYSVSREKKERFSLILESASTNQTSMYLCASSFSQGLDSYEQYFGPGTRLTVT.

In its sample, this clonotype was seen many times. This chain links TRBV6-1 with TRBJ2-3; TRBD1 is a possible D gene (5 bases). Germline assignment: CDR1 MNHNS and CDR2 SASEGT. V lost 3 bases and J 2 bases, leaving 12 bases between the germline ends. The CDR3 extends over 15 amino acids. CDR3 nucleotide sequence: TGTGCCAGCAGTGAGACAGTCCATATCACAGATACGCAGTATTTT. It specifies CASSETVHITDTQYF.

With respect to this clonotype: This may stem from a read error, because a much larger clone lies one nucleotide away. This chain connects TRBV28 to TRBJ1-5; D not resolved. The ends were cut back, 8 bases at V and 0 bases at J, with 17 bases in the middle. Germline V gene lookup returns CDR1 MDHEN and CDR2 SYDVKM. The CDR3 length is 16 residues. CDR3 nucleotides: TGTGCCAGCTTCAACCGGCGGACTAGTAGCAATCAGCCCCAGCATTTT. Translated: CASFNRRTSSNQPQHF.

With respect to this clonotype: This likely comes from a read error, as the CDR3 has no conserved phenylalanine or tryptophan at its end. The chain couples TRBV11-2 to TRBJ2-7; D possibly corresponds to TRBD1 (5 bases). V lost 5 bases, J lost 3 bases, and 20 bases lay in between. The germline CDR1 and CDR2 sequences are SGHAT and FQNNGV. The CDR3 length is 16 residues. CDR3 sequence reads: CASSPLGGQGNYEQYY. The DNA of the CDR3 is TGTGCCAGCAGCCCCCTCGGTGGGCAGGGAAACTACGAGCAGTACTAC.

About this clonotype itself: Germline is not matched at one junction end, which may reflect a read error. This chain connects TRBV4-2 to TRBJ2-1; 7 bases are a match to TRBD2. CDR3 length: 16 residues. The germline CDR1 and CDR2 sequences are LGHNA and YNFKEQ. CDR3 sequence (DNA): TGTGCCAGCAGTCAAGGGACTAACGGGGATATAAATGAGCAGTTCTTC. Translated: CASSQGTNGDINEQFF.

This clonotype appeared many times. This chain joins TRBV6-1 and TRBJ1-5; tentative D call: TRBD1 (5 bases). Trimming pared 4 bases from V and 9 bases from J, leaving 16 bases between. CDR3 size: 14 residues. CDR1 and CDR2 (germline): MNHNS, SASEGT. CDR3 loop: CASSGTGYGAPQHF. The CDR3, as DNA: TGTGCCAGCAGTGGGACCGGGTACGGGGCGCCCCAGCATTTT.

Many counts were recorded for this clonotype. This chain connects TRBV19 to TRBJ1-1, with D unresolved. The V end was cut by 3 bases, the J end by 0 bases, with 11 bases between. This CDR3 has 15 residues. Germline V gene sequence: CDR1 LNHDA, CDR2 SQIVND (reference sequence). The CDR3 nucleotides are TGTGCCAGTAGTATTCAAAAGGGAATGAACACTGAAGCTTTCTTT. Protein: CASSIQKGMNTEAFF.

This clonotype was seen ten or more times. This chain joins TRBV6-2 or TRBV6-3 and TRBJ2-7; no clear D. Trimming cost V 0 bases and J 5 bases, with 14 bases left between them. CDR3 length: 15 residues. Germline loops: CDR1 MNHEY, CDR2 SVGEGT. The CDR3 here is CASSYSFGKADEQYF. CDR3 coding DNA: TGTGCCAGCAGTTACTCGTTTGGTAAGGCGGACGAGCAGTACTTC.